This T cell receptor beta chain was documented in a study of blood T cell repertoires in COVID-19. Study context: PBMCs, B-cell-depleted T cells, or T cells were the source of the cDNA or gDNA that made up the material.

The cohort comprised adults aged about 18 to 100 years residing in around 25 US areas. Participants were placed into cohorts based on the clinical history they reported. Per the germline V gene, CDR1 is SGHRS and CDR2 is YFSETQ. CDR3 length equals 17 residues. The V and J ends lost 2 bases and 1 base, in that order; junction bases with no gene match: 5. Original analysis: Nucleated cell number was recorded as an estimate derived from reference gene primer amplification. TCRdb's copy holds only in-frame clones and misses some; the assay was immunoSEQ multiplex PCR. That table supplies the V and J calls and clone size; D and trimming were determined from the DNA. The table has about 260,000 clones, over 80% seen once.

The genes are TRBV5-1 and TRBJ2-6, with 8 bases identical to TRBD1. The TCR sequence derives from a woman aged 25 to 45 with acute COVID-19. Sequencing input: PBMCs or T cells enriched from blood (not recorded which). The CDR3 reads CASSLARGLSGANVLTF. The CDR3 DNA reads as TGCGCCAGCAGCTTAGCCAGGGGGCTGTCTGGGGCCAACGTCCTGACTTTC.